These T cell receptor beta chains were read from a single sample in a study of T cell repertoires in cytomegalovirus infection. Each CDR3 protein is one row after TCRdb ran MiXCR on the reads. The data hold 170,000 or so distinct CDR3 sequences, with 13% to 15% observed a single time. The sample comprised PBMCs. The receptors come from a human donor in good health (CMV status not recorded). Some clones in this sample may be carry-over from other donors' samples. Both conserved end residues are trimmed from each CDR3.

j_call v_call cdr3_aa
TRBJ2-1 TRBV7-2 ASSLETSGYNEQF
TRBJ2-2 TRBV6-2/TRBV6-3 ASSRGLAGTGELF
TRBJ2-7 TRBV29-1 SVGRGTTTTSYEQY
TRBJ1-2 TRBV4-1 ASSPEQGNHYGYT
TRBJ2-4 TRBV6-6 ASSYSGNENIQY
TRBJ2-3 TRBV28 ASSLARLAGGKDTQY
TRBJ2-1 TRBV6-2/TRBV6-3 ASSYKPGSGVYNEQF
TRBJ1-1 TRBV7-9 ASSLSSAGIGTEAF
TRBJ1-2 TRBV20-1 SARVDIYGYT
TRBJ1-6 TRBV7-9 ASSLVGGWNSPLH
TRBJ2-3 TRBV2 AAGRGNTQY
TRBJ1-1 TRBV30 AWRRTGFFTEAF
TRBJ2-5 TRBV6-2/TRBV6-3 ASSYERLSH
TRBJ2-7 TRBV2 ASSPREGYSYEQY
TRBJ2-5 TRBV20-1 SARDGTSVETQY
TRBJ1-4 TRBV7-8 ASSLPRVRGEKLF
TRBJ2-7 TRBV5-1 ASSLQGSEQY
TRBJ1-2 TRBV19 ASEARFNYGYT
TRBJ1-6 TRBV7-2 ASSKGQGAGSPLH
TRBJ2-7 TRBV29-1 SVEGAGLYEQY
TRBJ2-2 TRBV6-4 ASRLYRNTGELF
TRBJ2-7 TRBV29-1 SPVPGGAEQY
TRBJ1-5 TRBV11-2 ASSLSGAQPQH
TRBJ1-2 TRBV7-2 ASSNYEDYGYT
TRBJ2-1 TRBV19 ASSSPSGYNEQF
TRBJ2-1 TRBV7-2 ASSLYGNEQF
TRBJ2-2 TRBV7-9 ASSLGGQSTGELF
TRBJ1-3 TRBV7-9 ASTLGGNTIY
TRBJ2-7 TRBV4-2 ASSQVEGVEQY
TRBJ2-1 TRBV10-3 AISDDRSSYNEQF
TRBJ1-4 TRBV19 ASSLATNEKLF
TRBJ2-7 TRBV25-1 ASSESLGVTYEQY
TRBJ2-7 TRBV7-8 ASSAREGYYEQY
TRBJ1-5 TRBV2 ASSETGQGGYSNQPQH
TRBJ1-1 TRBV14 ASSPWAWGSGQEAF
TRBJ2-7 TRBV20-1 SASRLGLADYEQY
TRBJ2-3 TRBV11-2 ASSSGTPWDTQY
TRBJ2-1 TRBV20-1 SATTILSGTYNEQF
TRBJ1-2 TRBV30 AWKKVGYT
TRBJ2-3 TRBV14 ASSQDIVGLRKGTDTQY